The rows below give T cell receptor beta chains drawn from one sample of a study of blood T cells in healthy people across ages. MiXCR, run by TCRdb on the 5' RACE reads, gives a single entry per CDR3 protein. The sample consists of approximately 1.5 million distinct CDR3 sequences, approximately 39% of them appearing once. The sample was blood. The source is a woman under 30 in good health. CDR3s include the opening cysteine and the closing phenylalanine or tryptophan. Each record gives: J gene, D gene, V gene, clone size, CDR3 DNA, CDR3 protein. D genes are given only for firm matches. The size of a clone is reported for some rows only, either as once, few or many, or as a class for expanded clones.

j_gene: TRBJ2-5
d_gene: TRBD2
v_gene: TRBV4-2
abundance: NA
CDR3nt: TGTACCAGCAGCCCAATAGCGGGAGAAGAGACCCAGTACTTC
CDR3aa: CTSSPIAGEETQYF

j_gene: TRBJ2-3
d_gene: TRBD2
v_gene: TRBV29-1
abundance: many
CDR3nt: TGCAGCGTTGAAGATCGGGGCGGGAGGGCCGCGGATACGCAGTATTTT
CDR3aa: CSVEDRGGRAADTQYF

j_gene: TRBJ2-5
d_gene: NA
v_gene: TRBV12-3/TRBV12-4
abundance: NA
CDR3nt: TGTGCCAGCAGTCCCCACCTGGCAGGGATGCAAGAGACCCAGTACTTC
CDR3aa: CASSPHLAGMQETQYF

j_gene: TRBJ2-4
d_gene: NA
v_gene: TRBV28
abundance: few
CDR3nt: TGTGCCAGCAGTACCCTCGTGGGGGGTCTAGCCAAAAACATTCAGTACTTC
CDR3aa: CASSTLVGGLAKNIQYF

j_gene: TRBJ2-5
d_gene: NA
v_gene: TRBV15
abundance: NA
CDR3nt: TGTGCCACCAGCAGAGATGACAGGAAAACCCAGTACTTC
CDR3aa: CATSRDDRKTQYF

j_gene: TRBJ2-7
d_gene: NA
v_gene: TRBV6-6
abundance: NA
CDR3nt: TGTGCCAGAGTACAGGGGGGGGACTACGAGCAGTACTTC
CDR3aa: CARVQGGDYEQYF

j_gene: TRBJ2-1
d_gene: TRBD2
v_gene: TRBV4-2
abundance: few
CDR3nt: TGTGCCAGCAGCCCCTTCGGGCTAGCGGTTTCCTACAATGAGCAGTTCTTC
CDR3aa: CASSPFGLAVSYNEQFF

j_gene: TRBJ2-6
d_gene: TRBD2
v_gene: TRBV4-3
abundance: few
CDR3nt: TGCGCCAGCAGCCGGCGGGGGGCTTCATTCTCAGCTGGGGCCAACGTCCTGACTTTC
CDR3aa: CASSRRGASFSAGANVLTF

j_gene: TRBJ2-5
d_gene: NA
v_gene: TRBV14
abundance: few
CDR3nt: TGTGCCAGCAGCCAAGACAGGGCAGGGGTTGGAGAGACCCAGTACTTC
CDR3aa: CASSQDRAGVGETQYF

j_gene: TRBJ1-2
d_gene: NA
v_gene: TRBV20-1
abundance: few
CDR3nt: TGCAGTGAAAGAACAGCACTCTATGGCTACACCTTC
CDR3aa: CSERTALYGYTF

j_gene: TRBJ2-7
d_gene: NA
v_gene: TRBV10-3
abundance: NA
CDR3nt: TGTGCCATCAGTGGGACAGACACCTCCTACGAGCAGTACTTC
CDR3aa: CAISGTDTSYEQYF

j_gene: TRBJ1-5
d_gene: NA
v_gene: TRBV4-1
abundance: NA
CDR3nt: TGCGCCAGCAGCCCCCCGGACGGATCTCAGCCCCAGCATTTT
CDR3aa: CASSPPDGSQPQHF

j_gene: TRBJ2-5
d_gene: NA
v_gene: TRBV4-3
abundance: NA
CDR3nt: TGCGCCAGCAGCCAAGAAAGAGGACCGCAAGAGACCCAGTACTTC
CDR3aa: CASSQERGPQETQYF

j_gene: TRBJ2-7
d_gene: TRBD2
v_gene: TRBV12-3/TRBV12-4
abundance: NA
CDR3nt: TGTGCCAGCACTGATTACTCTGGGACTAGCGCCGACAATGAGCAGTACTTC
CDR3aa: CASTDYSGTSADNEQYF

j_gene: TRBJ1-5
d_gene: NA
v_gene: TRBV20-1
abundance: NA
CDR3nt: TGCAGTGCTACGTCGGGAGGGGATAGCAATCAGCCCCAGCATTTT
CDR3aa: CSATSGGDSNQPQHF

j_gene: TRBJ2-3
d_gene: TRBD2
v_gene: TRBV7-8
abundance: NA
CDR3nt: TGTGCCAGCAGCTTCGAGCGGGGCTCTAGCACAGATACGCAGTATTTT
CDR3aa: CASSFERGSSTDTQYF

j_gene: TRBJ2-3
d_gene: TRBD2
v_gene: TRBV20-1
abundance: few
CDR3nt: TGCAGTGCAGGAATAGCGGGGGGGCCTGATACGCAGTATTTT
CDR3aa: CSAGIAGGPDTQYF

j_gene: TRBJ1-1
d_gene: NA
v_gene: TRBV12-3/TRBV12-4
abundance: NA
CDR3nt: TGTGCCAGCAGTTTACGCGGGGCGCGGACTGAAGCTTTCTTT
CDR3aa: CASSLRGARTEAFF

j_gene: TRBJ2-5
d_gene: TRBD1
v_gene: TRBV6-2/TRBV6-3
abundance: NA
CDR3nt: TGTGCCAGCAGTTACTCGACCGACAGGGGGTTCCGACAAGAGACCCAGTACTTC
CDR3aa: CASSYSTDRGFRQETQYF

j_gene: TRBJ2-1
d_gene: NA
v_gene: TRBV6-2/TRBV6-3
abundance: few
CDR3nt: TGTGCCAGCAGTCATAGCTGGGAGCAGTTCTTC
CDR3aa: CASSHSWEQFF

j_gene: TRBJ2-5
d_gene: NA
v_gene: TRBV21-1
abundance: NA
CDR3nt: TGTGCCAGCAGCAAACGAAAGGGGTTCTGGGAGACCCAGTACTTC
CDR3aa: CASSKRKGFWETQYF

j_gene: TRBJ1-1
d_gene: TRBD1
v_gene: TRBV25-1
abundance: NA
CDR3nt: TGTGCCAGCAGTGAATACGGGACAGGGGGAGACACTGAAGCTTTCTTT
CDR3aa: CASSEYGTGGDTEAFF

j_gene: TRBJ2-5
d_gene: NA
v_gene: TRBV9
abundance: NA
CDR3nt: TGTGCCAGCAGCGTAACAGGGAGTATAATTGAGACCCAGTACTTC
CDR3aa: CASSVTGSIIETQYF

j_gene: TRBJ1-2
d_gene: NA
v_gene: TRBV15
abundance: NA
CDR3nt: TGTGCCACCAGCAGACCCGGGACACCCGCTAACTATGGCTACACCTTC
CDR3aa: CATSRPGTPANYGYTF

j_gene: TRBJ1-2
d_gene: NA
v_gene: TRBV2
abundance: NA
CDR3nt: TGTGCCAGCAGGGAAGACAGGTCTGACTATGGCTACACCTTC
CDR3aa: CASREDRSDYGYTF

j_gene: TRBJ2-1
d_gene: TRBD2
v_gene: TRBV28
abundance: NA
CDR3nt: TGTGCCAGCAGGACCCGACTAGCGGGAAAAAATGAGCAGTTCTTC
CDR3aa: CASRTRLAGKNEQFF

j_gene: TRBJ1-2
d_gene: NA
v_gene: TRBV28
abundance: NA
CDR3nt: TGTGCCAGCTGCGAGATCCACTATGGCTACACCTTC
CDR3aa: CASCEIHYGYTF

j_gene: TRBJ2-2
d_gene: NA
v_gene: TRBV11-2
abundance: once
CDR3nt: TGTGCCAGCAGCTTAGATGGACTCAGCGTGCGCCGAACACTCGGGGAGCTGTTTTTT
CDR3aa: CASSLDGLSVRRTLGELFF

j_gene: TRBJ2-7
d_gene: NA
v_gene: TRBV20-1
abundance: NA
CDR3nt: TGCAGTGCTATGCGCTCCTACGAGCAGTACTTC
CDR3aa: CSAMRSYEQYF

j_gene: TRBJ2-3
d_gene: TRBD2
v_gene: TRBV9
abundance: NA
CDR3nt: TGTGCCAGCGGGTTGGTAGGCGGGGGGCTTACAGATACGCAGTATTTT
CDR3aa: CASGLVGGGLTDTQYF

j_gene: TRBJ2-1
d_gene: TRBD1
v_gene: TRBV11-2
abundance: NA
CDR3nt: TGTGCCAGCAGCTTAGTGGAGGGACAGGCCCTTGGGCAGTTCTTC
CDR3aa: CASSLVEGQALGQFF

j_gene: TRBJ2-5
d_gene: TRBD2
v_gene: TRBV27
abundance: few
CDR3nt: TGTGCCAGCAGTCCCGGGACTAGCGGGTTTGGGACCCAGTACTTC
CDR3aa: CASSPGTSGFGTQYF

j_gene: TRBJ1-2
d_gene: NA
v_gene: TRBV27
abundance: few
CDR3nt: TGTGCCAGCAGGGACATCTCTAACTATGGCTACACCTTC
CDR3aa: CASRDISNYGYTF

j_gene: TRBJ2-3
d_gene: TRBD1
v_gene: TRBV7-2
abundance: NA
CDR3nt: TGTGCCAGCAGCTCACAGGGGGCTGGCGCAGATACGCAGTATTTT
CDR3aa: CASSSQGAGADTQYF

j_gene: TRBJ1-1
d_gene: NA
v_gene: TRBV7-2
abundance: once
CDR3nt: TGTGCCAGCAGCTTAGTCCCAGTGTCGAACACTGAAGCTTTCTTT
CDR3aa: CASSLVPVSNTEAFF

j_gene: TRBJ2-7
d_gene: NA
v_gene: TRBV9
abundance: NA
CDR3nt: TGTGCCAGCAGCTTCAGCGATAATTCCTACGAGCAGTACTTC
CDR3aa: CASSFSDNSYEQYF

j_gene: TRBJ2-5
d_gene: NA
v_gene: TRBV2
abundance: few
CDR3nt: TGTGCCAGCAGTGACTCCCTTGGGTCCCAGTACTTC
CDR3aa: CASSDSLGSQYF

j_gene: TRBJ2-1
d_gene: NA
v_gene: TRBV27
abundance: NA
CDR3nt: TGTGCCAGCAGTCGAAAAACTCCCTTCTACAATGAGCAGTTCTTC
CDR3aa: CASSRKTPFYNEQFF